This is a list of T cell receptor beta chains from one sample in a study of T cell clones after liver transplantation. TCRdb keeps only in-frame clones here, not all; method: immunoSEQ multiplex PCR. Of 65,000 to 80,000 clones listed, roughly 80% are singletons. This specimen consisted of CD4+ T cells from blood, obtained before liver transplant. Receptors originate from a human donor who received a liver transplant. Each CDR3 is given with its conserved first and last residue. D genes are given only for firm matches. Expanded clones are given a class, and other clones once, few, many or no size at all.

j_call v_call d_call clone_size cdr3_nt cdr3_aa
TRBJ2-1 TRBV18 TRBD2 - TGTGCCTGTAGAGGGGTGAGCGGGGGCTCCTACAATGAGCAGTTCTTC CACRGVSGGSYNEQFF
TRBJ2-1 TRBV10-3 TRBD2 - TGTGCCATCAGTGCGGGAACTAGCGGCCAACCCGGGGAGCAGTTCTTC CAISAGTSGQPGEQFF
TRBJ1-2 TRBV9 - - TGTGCCAGCAGCGTACAGGACAGCCTCGGCGTTTATGGCTACACCTTC CASSVQDSLGVYGYTF
TRBJ1-1 TRBV29-1 - - TGCAGCGTGGGCAGGCCCACTGAAGCTTTCTTT CSVGRPTEAFF
TRBJ2-2 TRBV5-1 - - TGCGCCAGCAGCGCACTAGCTGCAGGGCCAAACACCGGGGAGCTGTTTTTT CASSALAAGPNTGELFF
TRBJ1-5 TRBV2 - - TGTGCCAGCAGTGAACGGCCGGGAGGGGATAGCAATCAGCCCCAGCATTTT CASSERPGGDSNQPQHF
TRBJ2-2 TRBV6-1 - few TGTGCCAGCAGTGAAGCGCCCAAAGGCGGGGAGCTGTTTTTT CASSEAPKGGELFF
TRBJ2-7 TRBV15 - - TGTGCCACCAGCAGAGATTTAGCCCGCTACGAGCAGTACTTC CATSRDLARYEQYF
TRBJ1-5 TRBV19 - - TGTGCCAGTAGTATAAACAGGGCGAGCAATCAGCCCCAGCATTTT CASSINRASNQPQHF
TRBJ2-7 TRBV5-1 - - TGCGCCAGCAGCTCCGGGGAGGGGGTACCCTCCTACGAGCAGTACTTC CASSSGEGVPSYEQYF
TRBJ2-1 TRBV7-2 TRBD2 - TGTGCCAGCAGCTTGTTTCTAGCGGGGCAAAGCTCCTACAATGAGCAGTTCTTC CASSLFLAGQSSYNEQFF
TRBJ2-7 TRBV28 - - TGTGCCAGCGCCCTGGCACCGCTGTACGAGCAGTACTTC CASALAPLYEQYF
TRBJ2-7 TRBV29-1 - - TGCAGCGTGGTTACACGAACCTACGAGCAGTACTTC CSVVTRTYEQYF
TRBJ2-2 TRBV4-3 TRBD1 - TGCGCCAGCAGCCACCCCGGGGGACAGGGGGCGGGCGGGGAGCTGTTTTTT CASSHPGGQGAGGELFF
TRBJ1-1 TRBV11-2 TRBD1 - TGTGCCAGCAGCCCGACAGGGCCTGAAGCTTTCTTT CASSPTGPEAFF
TRBJ2-7 TRBV6-1 TRBD1 - TGTGCCAGCAGAGCCACAGGGGGCCGGTCACAGTACTTC CASRATGGRSQYF
TRBJ2-3 TRBV4-1 - - TGCGCCAGCAGCCAAGAAACAGATACGCAGTATTTT CASSQETDTQYF
TRBJ2-2 TRBV4-1 TRBD1 few TGCGCCAGCAGCCAAGATGACAGGGGAGGTCCCGGGGAGCTGTTTTTT CASSQDDRGGPGELFF
TRBJ2-7 TRBV19 TRBD1 once TGTGCCAGTAGTATAAGACAGGGGGCACGGGAGCAGTACTTC CASSIRQGAREQYF
TRBJ1-2 TRBV6-1 - - TGTGCCAGCAGTGACCCCGGCAGGGCCTATGGCTACACCTTC CASSDPGRAYGYTF
TRBJ2-1 TRBV7-9 TRBD1 - TGTGCCAGCAGCTTGGGGACAGGGACCAACAATGAGCAGTTCTTC CASSLGTGTNNEQFF
TRBJ1-5 TRBV15 - - TGTGCCACCAGCAGAGAAGGAGGATCGAATAGCAATCAGCCCCAGCATTTT CATSREGGSNSNQPQHF
TRBJ2-7 TRBV5-1 - - TGCGCCAGCAGCGCGGACATTTCCTACGAGCAGTACTTC CASSADISYEQYF
TRBJ1-2 TRBV5-1 TRBD1 once TGCGCCAGCAGCCCATCGACAGGGTATGCTTATGGCTACACCTTC CASSPSTGYAYGYTF
TRBJ2-3 TRBV5-1 - - TGCGCCAGCAGCTTGGAGCAGGGGGGGACAGATACGCAGTATTTT CASSLEQGGTDTQYF
TRBJ1-4 TRBV5-1 - - TGCGCCAGCAGCTTTTTAGGCAGAACTAATGAAAAACTGTTTTTT CASSFLGRTNEKLFF
TRBJ2-7 TRBV5-1 - medium-sized TGCGCCAGCAGCTTGGACGTAGCGGCCCCCTACGAGCAGTACTTC CASSLDVAAPYEQYF
TRBJ2-7 TRBV28 TRBD1 few TGTGCCAGCAGCCAACCCCCGGGACAGGGGCGCCCACAGTACTTC CASSQPPGQGRPQYF
TRBJ1-4 TRBV7-9 TRBD1 few TGTGCCAGCAGCTTAGGTGGGACAGTTAATGAAAAACTGTTTTTT CASSLGGTVNEKLFF
TRBJ2-5 TRBV2 - - TGTGCCAGCAGCGAGGGTGGGGAAGAGACCCAGTACTTC CASSEGGEETQYF
TRBJ1-5 TRBV28 - - TGTGCCAGCAGCCCCGACAGTCAGCCCCAGCATTTT CASSPDSQPQHF
TRBJ2-1 TRBV28 TRBD1 - TGTGCCAGCAGTACCTCAGGGACAGGGAGACGGAATGAGCAGTTCTTC CASSTSGTGRRNEQFF
TRBJ2-3 TRBV28 TRBD2 - TGTGCCAGCAGTGGAGCAGGAGCGGGAGGGAGAGATACGCAGTATTTT CASSGAGAGGRDTQYF
TRBJ2-5 TRBV19 - few TGTGCCAGTAGGGGGGGAGAGACCCAGTACTTC CASRGGETQYF
TRBJ2-4 TRBV28 TRBD1 - TGTGCCAGCAGTATCGACAGGGGCCAAAAAAGTAGGAACATTCAGTACTTC CASSIDRGQKSRNIQYF
TRBJ1-3 TRBV7-8 - few TGTGCCAGCAGCTCCCAGAGCGGCTCTGGAAACACCATATATTTT CASSSQSGSGNTIYF
TRBJ1-1 TRBV6-1 - - TGTGCCAGCAGTCCCAAGGGGATAGCAGCTTTCTTT CASSPKGIAAFF